This T cell receptor (beta chain) was retrieved from a study of T cell responses to AZD1222 COVID-19 vaccine. On this clone: Its antigen is unidentified.

Germline V lookup: CDR1 SGHAT, CDR2 FQNNGV. Trimming removed 2 bases from V and 1 base from J; junction bases left unmatched: 7. The CDR3 has 16 residues. The repertoire was sequenced with immunoSEQ multiplex PCR; TCRdb's copy has only in-frame clones and lacks some. The table includes about 110,000 clones, more than 75% detected once. Notes on the study in general: Spike was spanned by vaccine-associated CD4 TCRs, which were dominant at 160-218 and 743-854. Nearly half of unique spike-specific TCRs reportedly avoided B.1.351 and B.1.1.7 mutated regions.

The input for sequencing was peripheral blood, taken on day 0 of AZD1222 vaccination. This chain links TRBV11-2 with TRBJ2-5; 7 bases are a match to TRBD1. The source of this sequence is an adult in good health. CDR3 DNA sequence: TGTGCCAGCAGCTTACTCCAGACAGGGCCCCAAGAGACCCAGTACTTC. Its protein is CASSLLQTGPQETQYF.